A single sample gave rise to the 30 T cell receptor beta chains below, sequenced in a study of T-cell memory formation after mild COVID-19 (dated by TCRdb to 2020 to 2023). The method was 5' RACE. Sequencer: Illumina NovaSeq 6000. TCRdb trimmed public reads at Q25 via fastp, called clones via MiXCR and kept in-frame beta chains. Rows are unified per CDR3 protein, each entry keeping the most common DNA and genes. This sample comprises tens of thousands of distinct CDR3 sequences, 15% to 20% of them detected only once. The ten largest account for about 1.4% of the sample. Sequenced input: PBMCs or a T cell subset sorted from them (not recorded which). Every receptor here comes from an adult who had mild COVID-19 (a few samples of this study predate the infection). The sample titles of this study are shuffled in the database, so cell type and time point are left out.

Many counts were recorded for this clonotype. This rearrangement joins TRBV6-5 to TRBJ1-1; no firm D call. CDR3 length: 11 residues. Per germline, CDR1 MNHEY and CDR2 SVGAGI. The V end was cut by 5 bases, the J end by 4 bases, with 5 bases between. The CDR3 loop reads CASSDSTEAFF. In nucleotides, the CDR3 is TGTGCCAGCAGTGATAGCACTGAAGCTTTCTTT.

The J gene is TRBJ2-3, the V gene TRBV18; 12 positions agree with TRBD2. Germline trimming cut 3 bases from V and 2 bases from J; bases unmatched to any gene: 3. From germline, CDR1 is KGHSH and CDR2 LQKENI. The CDR3 length is 16 residues. CDR3 bases: TGTGCCAGCTCACCGACTAGCGGGAGTATCACAGATACGCAGTATTTT. It is translated as CASSPTSGSITDTQYF.

Ten or more counts support this clonotype. This sequence joins TRBV6-6 and TRBJ2-1, with 12 bases identical to TRBD2. Looked up from germline, CDR1 is MNHNY and CDR2 is SVGAGI (reference sequence). The V gene end was trimmed by 2 bases and the J gene end by 7 bases; junction bases not matched to a gene: 12. CDR3 length: 18 amino acids. CDR3 region: CASSYELAGGTYRNEQFF. DNA of the CDR3: TGTGCCAGCAGTTACGAACTAGCGGGGGGAACTTATCGGAATGAGCAGTTCTTC.

The gene calls are TRBV12-3 or TRBV12-4 and TRBJ2-3, with D possibly TRBD2 on 6 matching bases. The V end was cut by 7 bases, the J end by 3 bases, with 11 bases between. The CDR3 has 13 residues. CDR3 in DNA: TGTGCCAGCACCAATGGGAGGACAGATACGCAGTATTTT. Translated: CASTNGRTDTQYF.

This clonotype was observed many times. J is TRBJ1-5 and V is TRBV20-1; D gene uncertain. Germline CDR1 reads DFQATT; CDR2 reads SNEGSKA (reference sequence). This CDR3 spans 11 amino acids. V was cut by 3 bases and J by 6 bases, with 6 bases left in between. CDR3 nucleotides: TGCAGTGCTAGGATGACTCAGCCCCAGCATTTT. Translating it yields CSARMTQPQHF.

This clonotype was seen a few times. V is TRBV30 and J is TRBJ2-7, with 7 bases aligning to TRBD1. Germline CDR1 reads GTSNPN; CDR2 reads SVGIG (reference sequence). After removal of 2 bases from V and 2 bases from J, the junction contained 9 bases not matched to a gene. The CDR3 has 15 residues. CDR3 sequence: CAWSMQEGATYEQYF. CDR3 sequence (DNA): TGTGCCTGGAGTATGCAAGAGGGGGCCACCTACGAGCAGTACTTC.

DNA for the CDR3: TGCGCCAGCAGCGCCCGGGGGACAGCTAACTATGGCTACACCTTC. It encodes CASSARGTANYGYTF. V and J are TRBV5-1 and TRBJ1-2; TRBD1 agrees at 7 bases. The V gene end was trimmed by 4 bases and the J gene end by 0 bases; junction bases not matched to a gene: 6. CDR1 and CDR2 (germline): SGHRS, YFSETQ. The CDR3 length is 15 residues.

The sample holds many counts of this clonotype. The chain is built from TRBV19 and TRBJ2-5; the D gene is possibly TRBD1 (6 bases). V dropped 5 bases and J dropped 5 bases, with 12 bases sitting between them. This CDR3 has 13 residues. The germline gives CDR1 LNHDA, CDR2 SQIVND (reference sequence). CDR3 DNA sequence: TGTGCCAGTAGTTCACAGGGCTGGGAGACCCAGTACTTC. Its translation: CASSSQGWETQYF.

This clonotype was counted ten times or more. This rearrangement joins TRBV6-5 to TRBJ1-1; no clear D gene. This CDR3 has 14 amino acids. Trimming removed 2 bases from V and 1 base from J, with 8 bases in between. CDR1 and CDR2 from the germline V gene are MNHEY and SVGAGI. The CDR3 DNA sequence: TGTGCCAGCAGTTACGGCCTGGGGAACACTGAAGCTTTCTTT. Encoded protein: CASSYGLGNTEAFF.

This clonotype was seen repeatedly, ten times or more. V gene TRBV2 combines with J gene TRBJ2-7, with D perhaps TRBD2 (6 bases). Germline CDR1 reads SNHLY; CDR2 reads FYNNEI. There are 15 residues in the CDR3. The ends were cut back, 6 bases at V and 3 bases at J, with 18 bases in the middle. The CDR3 region is CASSFSAGLDYEQYF. The CDR3 coding sequence is TGTGCCAGCAGCTTCTCAGCGGGCCTTGACTACGAGCAGTACTTC.

At least ten counts were recorded for this clonotype. V is TRBV12-3 or TRBV12-4 and J is TRBJ2-7; D perhaps matches TRBD2 (7 bases). The V and J ends lost 5 bases and 4 bases respectively, with 12 bases between them. The CDR3 loop spans 13 amino acids. CDR3 nucleotide sequence: TGTGCCAGCAGTAGCGGGACAACATACGAGCAGTACTTC. Residues: CASSSGTTYEQYF.

At least ten counts were recorded for this clonotype. The chain has TRBV12-3 or TRBV12-4 and TRBJ2-2, with D possibly TRBD2 on 6 matching bases. The CDR3 runs to 13 residues. Deletions cut 1 base from V and 7 bases from J, with 7 bases between. Here the CDR3 DNA reads TGTGCCAGCAGTTTAGGAGCGGGCGGGGAGCTGTTTTTT. It specifies CASSLGAGGELFF.

V usage is TRBV5-6 and J usage is TRBJ2-7; a weak D match, TRBD1 (5 bases). The CDR3 runs to 13 residues. V lost 4 bases and J lost 3, with 11 bases in between. CDR1 SGHDT and CDR2 YYEEEE come from the germline V gene. The DNA of the CDR3 is TGTGCCAGCAGCACCGGACACCTCTACGAGCAGTACTTC. Translated: CASSTGHLYEQYF. Full variable domain (outside the CDR3, taken from reference TRBV5-6 and TRBJ2-7): DAGVTQSPTHLIKTRGQQVTLRCSPKSGHDTVSWYQQALGQGPQFIFQYYEEEERQRGNFPDRFSGHQFPNYSSELNVNALLLGDSALYLCASSTGHLYEQYFGPGTRLTVT.

In DNA form, the CDR3 reads TGCAGTGCTCCCGCTGGTGGCGGGAGGGGCCACAATGAGCAGTTCTTC. Encoded protein: CSAPAGGGRGHNEQFF. This rearrangement joins TRBV20-1 to TRBJ2-1; 9 nucleotides match TRBD2. The CDR3 sequence is 16 residues long. Losses at the gene ends were 5 bases for V and 5 bases for J; bases not matched to a gene: 13. Germline V gives CDR1 DFQATT, CDR2 SNEGSKA (reference sequence).

The chain carries TRBV5-4 and TRBJ2-1; 9 bases fit TRBD1. CDR1 and CDR2 (germline): SGHNT, YYREEE (reference sequence). This CDR3 region has 15 residues. Trimming cost V 5 bases and J 2 bases; bases outside gene matches: 5. CDR3: CASRRDRGTYNEQFF. DNA for the CDR3: TGTGCCAGCAGGCGAGACAGGGGGACCTACAATGAGCAGTTCTTC. The full variable domain, rest sourced from reference TRBV5-4 and TRBJ2-1, is ETGVTQSPTHLIKTRGQQVTLRCSSQSGHNTVSWYQQALGQGPQFIFQYYREEENGRGNFPPRFSGLQFPNYSSELNVNALELDDSALYLCASRRDRGTYNEQFFGPGTRLTVL.

This clonotype has a count of ten or more. The rearrangement joins TRBV5-4 to TRBJ2-7; no firm D call. Deletions cut 0 bases from V and 3 bases from J, with 7 bases between. This CDR3 contains 13 residues. CDR1 SGHNT and CDR2 YYREEE come from the germline V gene (reference sequence). The CDR3, as DNA: TGTGCCAGCAGCTTGGCCGGCAACTACGAGCAGTACTTC. This gives the protein CASSLAGNYEQYF. Drawing the rest from reference TRBV5-4 and TRBJ2-7, the complete variable domain is ETGVTQSPTHLIKTRGQQVTLRCSSQSGHNTVSWYQQALGQGPQFIFQYYREEENGRGNFPPRFSGLQFPNYSSELNVNALELDDSALYLCASSLAGNYEQYFGPGTRLTVT.

This clonotype was counted many times. This sequence joins TRBV15 and TRBJ1-6; D uncertain. The V gene lost 0 bases and the J gene lost 6 bases, with 6 bases spanning the gap. This CDR3 comprises 14 residues. The V gene's germline CDR1 is LNHNV and CDR2 YYDKDF (reference sequence). This chain's CDR3 is CATSRDPGNSPLHF. The DNA of the CDR3 is TGTGCCACCAGCAGAGACCCCGGTAATTCACCCCTCCACTTT.

This clonotype was seen many times. The J gene is TRBJ2-7, the V gene TRBV7-9; TRBD1 might be the D (5 bases). V was clipped by 2 bases and J by 6 bases, with 8 bases between them. Germline CDR1 reads SEHNR; CDR2 reads FQNEAQ (reference sequence). The CDR3 has 12 residues. The CDR3 reads CASSLLRAEQYF. The CDR3 nucleotides read TGTGCCAGCAGCTTACTCAGGGCCGAGCAGTACTTC.

This clonotype was found a few times. The chain is built from TRBV5-1 and TRBJ1-4; D might be TRBD1 (6 bases). This CDR3 has 14 residues. V was cut by 5 bases and J by 8 bases, with 16 bases left in between. Germline V gene sequence: CDR1 SGHRS, CDR2 YFSETQ. CDR3 amino acids: CASRHDRIGEKLFF. CDR3 nucleotides: TGCGCCAGCAGACATGACAGGATTGGGGAAAAACTGTTTTTT. Full variable domain (remainder filled in from reference TRBV5-1 and TRBJ1-4): KAGVTQTPRYLIKTRGQQVTLSCSPISGHRSVSWYQQTPGQGLQFLFEYFSETQRNKGNFPGRFSGRQFSNSRSEMNVSTLELGDSALYLCASRHDRIGEKLFFGSGTQLSVL.

Many counts were recorded for this clonotype. The V and J genes are TRBV10-3 and TRBJ2-6; D is possibly TRBD1 (6 bases). CDR1 is ENHRY, CDR2 SYGVKD, per germline. CDR3 size: 15 residues. V dropped 0 bases and J dropped 4 bases, with 7 bases sitting between them. The DNA for the CDR3 is TGTGCCATCAGTGAGTCGGACAGAGGGGCCAACGTCCTGACTTTC. Its protein is CAISESDRGANVLTF.

This clonotype was recorded many times. V is TRBV6-2 or TRBV6-3 and J is TRBJ2-5, with TRBD2 matching 9 bases. The germline gives CDR1 MNHEY, CDR2 SVGEGT. The CDR3 consists of 15 residues. The trim removed 6 bases at V and 5 bases at J, leaving 10 bases unmatched. The DNA of the CDR3 is TGTGCCAGCAGCCAGCGGGGGGAACCACGTGAGACCCAGTACTTC. This gives the protein CASSQRGEPRETQYF.

This clonotype was observed many times. The chain couples TRBV4-1 to TRBJ2-7; D may be TRBD1 (6 bases). CDR3 size: 15 residues. Germline assignment: CDR1 MGHRA and CDR2 YSYEKL. The V gene lost 1 base and the J gene lost 1 base, with 11 bases spanning the gap. CDR3 in amino acids: CASSQASGQSYEQYF. The CDR3 DNA sequence: TGCGCCAGCAGCCAAGCTTCCGGACAGTCCTACGAGCAGTACTTC.

This clonotype was seen ten or more times. This rearrangement joins TRBV3-1 to TRBJ2-7; D is unclear. This CDR3 contains 13 residues. The V gene lost 1 base and the J gene lost 3 bases, with 7 bases spanning the gap. The germline V gene has CDR1 LGHDT and CDR2 YNNKEL (reference sequence). CDR3 in DNA: TGTGCCAGCAGCCAAGGTGAAGGCTACGAGCAGTACTTC. It is translated as CASSQGEGYEQYF.

This clonotype was seen repeatedly, ten times or more. The chain has TRBV19 and TRBJ2-1, with 7 nucleotides matching TRBD2. CDR3 length: 14 residues. CDR1 and CDR2 from the germline V gene are LNHDA and SQIVND (reference sequence). V trimming: 5 bases; J trimming: 8 bases; junction bases outside the gene matches: 9. The CDR3 DNA is TGTGCCAGTAGTCTTCGGACTAGATCGGATGAGCAGTTCTTC. Protein product: CASSLRTRSDEQFF. Complete variable domain (other parts from reference TRBV19 and TRBJ2-1): DGGITQSPKYLFRKEGQNVTLSCEQNLNHDAMYWYRQDPGQGLRLIYYSQIVNDFQKGDIAEGYSVSREKKESFPLTVTSAQKNPTAFYLCASSLRTRSDEQFFGPGTRLTVL.

This clonotype was detected many times. The chain is built from TRBV30 and TRBJ1-5, with D perhaps matching TRBD1 (6 bases). This CDR3 has 13 amino acids. Trimming pared 2 bases from V and 6 bases from J, leaving 11 bases between. Germline CDR1 is GTSNPN and CDR2 is SVGIG (reference sequence). In nucleotides, the CDR3 is TGTGCCTGGAGTCACAGGGTGGGTCAGCCCCAGCATTTT. Protein: CAWSHRVGQPQHF. The full variable domain, in which reference TRBV30 and TRBJ1-5 provide the parts outside the CDR3, is SQTIHQWPATLVQPVGSPLSLECTVEGTSNPNLYWYRQAAGRGLQLLFYSVGIGQISSEVPQNLSASRPQDRQFILSSKKLLLSDSGFYLCAWSHRVGQPQHFGDGTRLSIL.

Ten or more counts support this clonotype. The chain couples TRBV5-1 to TRBJ2-1, with D tentatively TRBD1 (5 bases). CDR1 SGHRS and CDR2 YFSETQ come from the germline V gene. The CDR3 sequence is 15 residues long. Trimming took off 4 bases at V and 2 bases at J, with 13 bases between the two ends. The CDR3 DNA reads TGCGCCAGCAGCCCCGAATTGGGGCCCTACAATGAGCAGTTCTTC. It translates to CASSPELGPYNEQFF.

The genes are TRBV20-1 and TRBJ1-1; TRBD1 matches at 7 bases. Trimming took 0 bases from V and 1 from J; bases not matched to a gene: 2. This CDR3 comprises 14 residues. Germline CDR1 DFQATT, CDR2 SNEGSKA (reference sequence). CDR3 nucleotides: TGCAGTGCTAGAGATAGGGACAGGAACACTGAAGCTTTCTTT. This sequence encodes CSARDRDRNTEAFF.

This clonotype has at least ten counts. The chain links TRBV24-1 to TRBJ2-2; no clear D gene. V was trimmed by 1 base and J by 6 bases, leaving 5 bases between them. Germline-derived CDR1 and CDR2 are KGHDR and SFDVKD. This CDR3 is 13 amino acids long. CDR3 residues: CATSDFDPGELFF. In DNA form, the CDR3 reads TGTGCCACCAGTGATTTTGACCCCGGGGAGCTGTTTTTT.

The chain combines TRBV20-1 with TRBJ2-4, with D hard to call. The V end was cut by 0 bases, the J end by 8 bases, with 17 bases between. Looked up from germline, CDR1 is DFQATT and CDR2 is SNEGSKA (reference sequence). The CDR3 is made up of 15 amino acids. The CDR3, as DNA: TGCAGTGCTAGAGATTTTTCGCGCCTATTCGACATTCAGTACTTC. Amino acid sequence: CSARDFSRLFDIQYF.

The sample holds many counts of this clonotype. V usage is TRBV18 and J usage is TRBJ2-3; 9 bases match TRBD2. The CDR3 is made up of 16 amino acids. Per germline, CDR1 KGHSH and CDR2 LQKENI. Losses at the gene ends were 0 bases for V and 4 bases for J; bases not matched to a gene: 5. For the CDR3, the DNA is TGTGCCAGCTCACCACCCGTACTAGCGGGCCCAGATACGCAGTATTTT. Encoded protein: CASSPPVLAGPDTQYF.